The 3 T cell receptor beta chains given below trace back to one sample, sequenced in a study of cytomegalovirus exposure and HLA in healthy donors. The repertoire was sequenced with immunoSEQ multiplex PCR; TCRdb's copy has only in-frame clones and lacks some. The sample contains about 330,000 clones, roughly 90% of which appear only once. Sequenced sample: PBMCs. These receptors all stem from a woman aged 18-29 years in good health and CMV-seronegative.

This sequence joins TRBV7-2 and TRBJ2-3, with 9 nucleotides matching TRBD2. Germline V gives CDR1 SGHTA, CDR2 FQGNSA. The J segment lost 6 bases and the V segment lost 2 bases, leaving 9 bases of the junction unmatched. The CDR3 spans 16 residues. The chain's CDR3 is CASSLMGGLASDTQYF. CDR3 in DNA: TGTGCCAGCAGCTTAATGGGGGGACTAGCATCGGATACGCAGTATTTT. The variable domain in full, completed from reference TRBV7-2 and TRBJ2-3, reads GAGVSQSPSNKVTEKGKDVELRCDPISGHTALYWYRQSLGQGLEFLIYFQGNSAPDKSGLPSDRFSAERTGGSVSTLTIQRTQQEDSAVYLCASSLMGGLASDTQYFGPGTRLTVL.

V and J are TRBV5-1 and TRBJ2-5; 7 bases match TRBD2. This CDR3 contains 15 residues. With 3 bases clipped from V and 0 bases from J, the junction kept 5 bases outside the gene matches. Germline values: CDR1 SGHRS, CDR2 YFSETQ. This CDR3 reads CASSSSGANQETQYF. In DNA form, the CDR3 reads TGCGCCAGCAGCTCGAGCGGGGCGAACCAAGAGACCCAGTACTTC.

Only a few counts were recorded for this clone. The chain couples TRBV4-2 to TRBJ1-2, with 9 bases identical to TRBD1. The germline V gene has CDR1 LGHNA and CDR2 YNFKEQ. The CDR3 is 15 residues long. The ends lost 4 bases at V and 3 bases at J; junction bases unmatched: 6. The CDR3 DNA is TGTGCCAGCAGCCGCCGGGACAGGGAGCACTATGGCTACACCTTC. Translated, it gives CASSRRDREHYGYTF.